Each of the 13 T cell receptor beta chains below was sequenced from the same sample in a study of CD8+ T cells in alopecia areata. Reverse transcription of extracted RNA yielded cDNA, which provided the sequencing template. The method was immunoSEQ multiplex PCR; TCRdb's version includes in-frame clones alone and lacks a portion of them. The table lists under 70,000 clones, roughly 96% of them singletons. This specimen consisted of CD8+ T cells sorted from blood, obtained at week 0. The receptors come from a human donor with alopecia areata.

V is TRBV4-3 and J is TRBJ2-7, with 9 bases that match TRBD1. The germline CDR1 and CDR2 sequences are LGHNA and YSLEER. The CDR3 is 16 residues long. Trimming cost V 4 bases and J 5 bases; bases outside gene matches: 12. The CDR3 spells CASSRTPPGQGDEQYF. Here the CDR3 DNA reads TGCGCCAGCAGCCGAACACCACCGGGACAGGGCGACGAGCAGTACTTC.

This clone was detected only once. The chain links TRBV4-1 to TRBJ2-1, with 15 nucleotides matching TRBD2. The CDR3 loop spans 19 amino acids. The germline V gene has CDR1 MGHRA and CDR2 YSYEKL. V was pared by 1 base and J by 8 bases, with 12 bases of the junction left unmatched. The CDR3 protein is CASSQVPGLAGGWGYEQFF. The DNA of the CDR3 is TGCGCCAGCAGCCAAGTACCGGGACTAGCGGGGGGATGGGGTTATGAGCAGTTCTTC.

The chain links TRBV7-9 to TRBJ1-2; perhaps TRBD1 as D (5 bases). Looked up from germline, CDR1 is SEHNR and CDR2 is FQNEAQ (reference sequence). Trimming pared 5 bases from V and 0 bases from J, leaving 16 bases between. The CDR3 totals 16 residues. The CDR3 protein is CASSPPFAGSNYGYTF. In DNA, the CDR3 is TGTGCCAGCAGCCCTCCCTTTGCAGGGTCTAACTATGGCTACACCTTC.

CDR3 DNA: TGTGCCAGCAGCTCGGGACGGGGAAACATTCAGTACTTC. This codes for CASSSGRGNIQYF. The chain is built from TRBV7-9 and TRBJ2-4; D may be TRBD1 or TRBD2 (5 bases each). The CDR3 is 13 residues long. Germline V gene data show CDR1 as SEHNR and CDR2 as FQNEAQ (reference sequence). Deletions cut 4 bases from V and 6 bases from J, with 10 bases between.

The chain links TRBV30 to TRBJ2-7; no clear D gene. The V gene's germline CDR1 is GTSNPN and CDR2 SVGIG (reference sequence). CDR3 length: 14 amino acids. V shed 0 bases and J shed 0 bases, with 9 bases lying between them. In nucleotides, the CDR3 is TGTGCCTGGAGTGTGGGCCTGATCTCCTACGAGCAGTACTTC. It encodes CAWSVGLISYEQYF.

The chain recombines TRBV5-6 with TRBJ2-1; D gene ambiguous. Germline values: CDR1 SGHDT, CDR2 YYEEEE. With 4 bases removed from V and 0 bases from J, the gap between germline ends came to 11 bases. This CDR3 region has 15 residues. This CDR3 reads CASSQDQSSYNEQFF. DNA of the CDR3: TGTGCCAGCAGCCAGGACCAAAGCTCCTACAATGAGCAGTTCTTC.

The V call is TRBV5-1, the J call TRBJ2-4; maybe TRBD1 (5 bases). There are 14 residues in the CDR3. The ends were cut back, 0 bases at V and 8 bases at J, with 12 bases in the middle. Germline lookup yields CDR1 SGHRS and CDR2 YFSETQ. The CDR3 DNA reads TGCGCCAGCAGCTTGGGGCAGGGTGCGGACATTCAGTACTTC. Its translation is CASSLGQGADIQYF.

CDR3 DNA: TGTGCCAGCAGTCCGACTAGCGGGGGGGGCTCTGGGGCCAACGTCCTGACTTTC. Protein: CASSPTSGGGSGANVLTF. The chain has TRBV7-6 and TRBJ2-6, with TRBD2 matching over 14 bases. The J segment lost 0 bases and the V segment lost 6 bases, leaving 4 bases of the junction unmatched. The CDR3 is made up of 18 amino acids. The germline CDR1 and CDR2 sequences are SGHVS and FNYEAQ.

The rearrangement links TRBV4-1 to TRBJ2-1; D ambiguous. V lost 1 base and J 8 bases, leaving 6 bases between the germline ends. CDR3 size: 12 residues. Germline V lookup: CDR1 MGHRA, CDR2 YSYEKL. The CDR3 sequence is CASSQVEDEQFF. Written as DNA, the CDR3 is TGCGCCAGCAGCCAAGTTGAGGATGAGCAGTTCTTC.

The chain recombines TRBV29-1 with TRBJ2-7, with 7 positions matching TRBD1. The germline V gene has CDR1 SQVTM and CDR2 ANQGSEA. The CDR3 is made up of 12 amino acids. Trimming took 5 bases from V and 5 from J; bases not matched to a gene: 6. Written as DNA, the CDR3 is TGCAGCGTTCCGGGTACAGGGGACGAGCAGTACTTC. This codes for CSVPGTGDEQYF.

The chain is built from TRBV9 and TRBJ1-5, with TRBD1 as a possible D gene (6 bases). This CDR3 has 14 amino acids. The V end lost 3 bases, the J end lost 6 bases, and 13 bases lay between the germline ends. Germline V gene data show CDR1 as SGDLS and CDR2 as YYNGEE. The CDR3 DNA follows: TGTGCCAGCAGCGACGCAGGGGAGGGTCAGCCCCAGCATTTT. It is translated as CASSDAGEGQPQHF.

The gene calls are TRBV7-9 and TRBJ2-5; 15 bases agree with TRBD2. Germline values: CDR1 SEHNR, CDR2 FQNEAQ (reference sequence). The J segment lost 5 bases and the V segment lost 5 bases, leaving 12 bases of the junction unmatched. The CDR3 is 18 amino acids. The chain's CDR3 is CASSRRRTSGGAGETQYF. The CDR3 nucleotides are TGTGCCAGCAGCCGACGCCGGACTAGCGGGGGGGCCGGCGAGACCCAGTACTTC. The whole variable domain, remainder taken from reference TRBV7-9 and TRBJ2-5, is DTGVSQNPRHKITKRGQNVTFRCDPISEHNRLYWYRQTLGQGPEFLTYFQNEAQLEKSRLLSDRFSAERPKGSFSTLEIQRTEQGDSAMYLCASSRRRTSGGAGETQYFGPGTRLLVL.

V is TRBV4-1 and J is TRBJ2-7; TRBD2 matches at 8 bases. The CDR3 extends over 15 amino acids. Trimming at V came to 4 bases and at J to 3 bases, leaving 8 bases not matched to a gene. Germline V lookup: CDR1 MGHRA, CDR2 YSYEKL. CDR3 sequence: CASSPRDSGDYEQYF. The DNA of the CDR3 is TGCGCCAGCAGCCCCCGAGATAGCGGGGACTACGAGCAGTACTTC.